One sample yielded the 27 T cell receptor beta chains listed below, sequenced in a study of T cells in Graves' hyperthyroidism and ophthalmopathy. It was RNA transcripts that yielded the amplified TCR beta CDR3 regions. With the HTBI primer set, the TCR CDR3 went through a first round of RT-PCR. TCRdb re-called the multiplex PCR reads through MiXCR, storing one row per CDR3 protein. The table has hundreds of thousands of distinct CDR3 sequences, roughly 40% seen once. The sequenced sample was blood. Receptor source: a man aged 18 to 30 with Graves' hyperthyroidism.

This clonotype has more than one count but fewer than ten. The chain couples TRBV9 to TRBJ2-7; a weak D match, TRBD2 (6 bases). In germline, CDR1 is SGDLS, CDR2 YYNGEE. The CDR3 loop spans 15 amino acids. Trimming pared 2 bases from V and 0 bases from J, leaving 12 bases between. The CDR3 DNA reads TGTGCCAGCAGCGTGGGACTTCTAAGCTCCTACGAGCAGTACTTC. It is translated as CASSVGLLSSYEQYF. The full variable domain, its missing parts supplied by reference TRBV9 and TRBJ2-7, is DSGVTQTPKHLITATGQRVTLRCSPRSGDLSVYWYQQSLDQGLQFLIQYYNGEERAKGNILERFSAQQFPDLHSELNLSSLELGDSALYFCASSVGLLSSYEQYFGPGTRLTVT.

As to this clonotype: With a much larger clone just one base away, this may be a read error. The rearrangement joins TRBV7-6 to TRBJ2-7; D may be TRBD2 (6 bases). The CDR3 sequence is 13 residues long. Germline assignment: CDR1 SGHVS and CDR2 FNYEAQ. V was pared by 5 bases and J by 6 bases, with 14 bases between. CDR3 nucleotides: TGTGCCAGCAGCACCCAGCTAGCGAGCGAGCAGTACTTC. It codes for CASSTQLASEQYF.

This clonotype was recorded many times. CDR3 protein: CAISEVSALNTEAFF. CDR3 bases: TGTGCCATCAGTGAGGTCTCAGCCTTGAACACTGAAGCTTTCTTT. The gene calls are TRBV10-3 and TRBJ1-1; D is unresolved. There are 15 residues in the CDR3. Germline V gene lookup returns CDR1 ENHRY and CDR2 SYGVKD. V was cut by 2 bases and J by 0 bases, with 10 bases left in between.

V usage is TRBV4-1 and J usage is TRBJ1-5; D remains ambiguous. The CDR3 is made up of 13 amino acids. CDR1 and CDR2 from the germline V gene are MGHRA and YSYEKL. V lost 1 base and J lost 7, with 8 bases in between. This CDR3 reads CASSQAEGQPQHF. DNA of the CDR3: TGCGCCAGCAGCCAAGCGGAGGGACAGCCCCAGCATTTT.

The chain joins TRBV13 to TRBJ2-7; D possibly matches TRBD1 or TRBD2 (5 bases each). CDR1 is PRHDT, CDR2 FYEKMQ, per germline (reference sequence). V lost 5 bases to trimming and J lost 6 bases, with 20 bases between them. The CDR3 loop spans 15 amino acids. Here the CDR3 DNA reads TGTGCCAGCAGCCCCCACGCAGGGACCTCCGGCGAGCAGTACTTC. It codes for CASSPHAGTSGEQYF.

This clonotype appeared once. J is TRBJ1-1 and V is TRBV28, with TRBD1 identical over 8 bases. Germline CDR1 and CDR2: MDHEN and SYDVKM. V gave up 7 bases and J gave up 4 bases; unmatched junction bases: 8. The CDR3 sequence is 14 residues long. CDR3 protein: CASTHQGASTEAFF. The CDR3, as DNA: TGTGCCAGCACTCATCAGGGGGCCAGCACTGAAGCTTTCTTT.

The chain has TRBV12-3 or TRBV12-4 and TRBJ2-7; a weak D match, TRBD1 (5 bases). The CDR3 is 12 amino acids. V was trimmed by 5 bases and J by 5 bases, leaving 10 bases between them. The CDR3, as DNA: TGTGCCAGCAGTCCGGACATCGACGAGCAGTACTTC. Protein product: CASSPDIDEQYF.

This rearrangement joins TRBV10-3 to TRBJ2-7; no firm D call. From germline, CDR1 is ENHRY and CDR2 SYGVKD. V dropped 6 bases and J dropped 0 bases, with 9 bases sitting between them. The CDR3 runs 13 residues. CDR3 loop: CAISTVGSYEQYF. CDR3 coding DNA: TGTGCCATCAGCACGGTGGGCTCCTACGAGCAGTACTTC.

In its sample, this clonotype was seen a few times. V usage is TRBV9 and J usage is TRBJ2-7, with TRBD1 as a possible D gene (6 bases). Germline lookup yields CDR1 SGDLS and CDR2 YYNGEE. CDR3 length equals 16 residues. Between the trimmed V and J ends, which lost 4 bases and 4 bases, there was a span of 21 bases. CDR3 residues: CASSQGSGTPTYEQYF. The CDR3, as DNA: TGTGCCAGCAGCCAGGGGTCCGGGACACCTACTTACGAGCAGTACTTC.

The chain employs TRBV9 and TRBJ1-1, with 7 nucleotides matching TRBD1. Germline V gene lookup returns CDR1 SGDLS and CDR2 YYNGEE. The CDR3 loop spans 15 amino acids. V lost 4 bases and J lost 7; bases outside the gene matches: 13. The CDR3 nucleotides read TGTGCCAGCAGCTTATCGGGACAGCCGTATAATGAAGCTTTCTTT. This codes for CASSLSGQPYNEAFF. Filled out from reference TRBV9 and TRBJ1-1, the complete variable domain reads DSGVTQTPKHLITATGQRVTLRCSPRSGDLSVYWYQQSLDQGLQFLIQYYNGEERAKGNILERFSAQQFPDLHSELNLSSLELGDSALYFCASSLSGQPYNEAFFGQGTRLTVV.

This clonotype was observed a handful of times. This CDR3 is CAWSVQGTTEAFF. CDR3 DNA: TGTGCCTGGAGTGTACAGGGGACAACTGAAGCTTTCTTT. The chain uses TRBV11-2 and TRBJ1-1; 7 positions match TRBD1. The CDR3 length is 13 residues. With V trimmed by 11 bases and J by 5 bases, 11 bases remained unmatched. Germline-derived CDR1 and CDR2 are SGHAT and FQNNGV. The full variable domain, in which reference TRBV11-2 and TRBJ1-1 provide the parts outside the CDR3, is EAGVAQSPRYKIIEKRQSVAFWCNPISGHATLYWYQQILGQGPKLLIQFQNNGVVDDSQLPKDRFSAERLKGVDSTLKIQPAKLEDSAVYLCAWSVQGTTEAFFGQGTRLTVV.

A note on this clonotype: The junction departs from germline at one end; a sequencing error may be responsible. The chain joins TRBV5-1 to TRBJ1-2, with D tentatively TRBD1 (6 bases). This CDR3 comprises 17 residues. CDR1 and CDR2 from the germline V gene are SGHRS and YFSETQ. The CDR3 DNA is TGTGCCAGCAGCTTAGGGCCCCCCAGGGCGGGGGCCTATGGCTACACCTTC. It specifies CASSLGPPRAGAYGYTF.

As to this clonotype: A read error is possible here, since a much larger clone lies one base away. The genes are TRBV25-1 and TRBJ2-6; no reliable D call. Germline assignment: CDR1 MGHDK and CDR2 SYGVNS. The CDR3 is 13 residues long. This CDR3 is CACSALRANVLTF. CDR3 coding DNA: TGTGCCTGCAGTGCTCTCAGGGCCAACGTCCTGACTTTC. Combining the CDR3 with reference TRBV25-1 and TRBJ2-6 gives the whole variable domain EADIYQTPRYLVIGTGKKITLECSQTMGHDKMYWYQQDPGMELHLIHYSYGVNSTEKGDLSSESTVSRIRTEHFPLTLESARPSHTSQYLCACSALRANVLTFGAGSRLTVL.

As concerns this clonotype: Mismatch with germline at one junction end may stem from a read error. The chain has TRBV7-2 and TRBJ1-1; D is undetermined. Germline assignment: CDR1 SGHTA and CDR2 FQGNSA. CDR3 length: 15 residues. The CDR3 coding sequence is TGCGCCAGCAGCCCCGCCGACGGGCTGAGCACTGAAGCTTTCTTT. It specifies CASSPADGLSTEAFF. Full variable domain (remainder filled in from reference TRBV7-2 and TRBJ1-1): GAGVSQSPSNKVTEKGKDVELRCDPISGHTALYWYRQSLGQGLEFLIYFQGNSAPDKSGLPSDRFSAERTGGSVSTLTIQRTQQEDSAVYLCASSPADGLSTEAFFGQGTRLTVV.

Only a few counts were recorded for this clonotype. This CDR3 reads CASRRYRGEYNSPLHF. CDR3 sequence (DNA): TGTGCCAGCAGAAGGTACAGGGGCGAGTATAATTCACCCCTCCACTTT. The chain is built from TRBV7-2 and TRBJ1-6, with 7 bases lining up with TRBD1. CDR3 size: 16 residues. Germline CDR1 and CDR2: SGHTA and FQGNSA. Trimming at V came to 6 bases and at J to 4 bases, leaving 9 bases not matched to a gene.

This rearrangement joins TRBV10-1 to TRBJ2-7, with D possibly matching TRBD2 (6 bases). The CDR3 consists of 15 residues. V was shortened by 3 bases and J by 2 bases, with 14 bases between the two germline ends. Germline V gene sequence: CDR1 WNHNN, CDR2 SYGVQD (reference sequence). CDR3 DNA: TGCGCCAGCAGTGAATCGGGACTCAATCCCTACGAGCAGTACTTC. It yields the protein CASSESGLNPYEQYF.

V usage is TRBV6-6 and J usage is TRBJ2-7; TRBD1 agrees at 7 bases. This CDR3 is built from 14 residues. V was clipped by 5 bases and J by 2 bases; unmatched bases: 6. Germline V gene data show CDR1 as MNHNY and CDR2 as SVGAGI (reference sequence). CDR3 sequence reads: CASSTPGQTYEQYF. CDR3 sequence (DNA): TGTGCCAGCAGTACCCCGGGACAGACCTACGAGCAGTACTTC.

This clonotype has just a few counts. The chain carries TRBV12-3 or TRBV12-4 and TRBJ1-4; the D is unclear. V lost 2 bases, J lost 6 bases, and 10 bases lay in between. This CDR3 is built from 14 residues. The CDR3 reads CASSLTGRDEKLFF. CDR3 nucleotides: TGTGCCAGCAGTTTAACGGGGAGGGATGAAAAACTGTTTTTT.

The chain links TRBV9 to TRBJ2-5, with D maybe TRBD1 (5 bases). There are 17 residues in the CDR3. The V gene lost 0 bases and the J gene lost 4 bases, with 19 bases spanning the gap. The germline gives CDR1 SGDLS, CDR2 YYNGEE. The CDR3 region is CASSVEGSSGLVETQYF. The CDR3 region has the DNA TGTGCCAGCAGCGTAGAAGGGTCGTCAGGGTTAGTAGAGACCCAGTACTTC.

With regard to this clonotype: Possible read error: a much larger clone is one base away. The V and J genes are TRBV2 and TRBJ1-4, with TRBD1 matching over 8 bases. This CDR3 region has 13 residues. Germline-derived CDR1 and CDR2 are SNHLY and FYNNEI. CDR3 nucleotide sequence: TGTGCCAGCATCCGGGACAGGAGTGAAGAACTGTTTTTT. It specifies CASIRDRSEELFF.

This chain links TRBV5-1 with TRBJ2-2; TRBD2 agrees at 7 bases. Trimming removed 1 base from V and 7 bases from J; junction bases left unmatched: 4. The CDR3 is made up of 14 amino acids. The germline V gene encodes CDR1 SGHRS and CDR2 YFSETQ. CDR3: CASSLPTSLGELFF. CDR3 nucleotides: TGCGCCAGCAGCTTGCCGACTAGCCTCGGGGAGCTGTTTTTT.

This clonotype has at least ten counts. This chain joins TRBV5-6 and TRBJ1-5; no clear D. Per germline, CDR1 SGHDT and CDR2 YYEEEE. V lost 0 bases and J 7 bases, leaving 11 bases between the germline ends. The CDR3 runs to 14 residues. The CDR3 region is CASSLGRNGQPQHF. The CDR3 DNA sequence: TGTGCCAGCAGCTTGGGTCGAAACGGGCAGCCCCAGCATTTT.

V usage is TRBV2 and J usage is TRBJ2-7; a possible D gene is TRBD2 (5 bases). Per the germline V gene, CDR1 is SNHLY and CDR2 is FYNNEI. This CDR3 is built from 13 residues. The germline V and J ends were trimmed by 6 bases and 5 bases, with 14 bases remaining between them. In nucleotides, the CDR3 is TGTGCCAGCAGCTTGTCGGGGAATAACGAGCAGTACTTC. Encoded protein: CASSLSGNNEQYF.

Ten or more counts support this clonotype. The chain combines TRBV7-6 with TRBJ1-1; D is uncertain. The CDR3 consists of 15 residues. Germline CDR1 is SGHVS and CDR2 is FNYEAQ. Deletions cut 5 bases from V and 4 bases from J, with 17 bases between. As DNA, the CDR3 is TGTGCCAGCAGCCCCTGGTCGGGCGGAAGCACTGAAGCTTTCTTT. It encodes CASSPWSGGSTEAFF. Complete variable domain (other parts from reference TRBV7-6 and TRBJ1-1): GAGVSQSPRYKVTKRGQDVALRCDPISGHVSLYWYRQALGQGPEFLTYFNYEAQQDKSGLPNDRFSAERPEGSISTLTIQRTEQRDSAMYRCASSPWSGGSTEAFFGQGTRLTVV.

The chain uses TRBV19 and TRBJ2-2; D possibly corresponds to TRBD1 (5 bases). Trimming took off 3 bases at V and 3 bases at J, with 17 bases between the two ends. The CDR3 runs 17 residues. CDR1 is LNHDA and CDR2 is SQIVND in the germline V gene (reference sequence). CDR3 protein: CASSIPKGHIDTGELFF. The DNA for the CDR3 is TGTGCCAGTAGTATCCCCAAAGGACATATAGACACCGGGGAGCTGTTTTTT.

This clonotype has just a few counts. CDR3 amino acids: CASSLESVWEQYF. The DNA of the CDR3 is TGCGCCAGCAGCTTGGAATCGGTCTGGGAGCAGTACTTC. The chain uses TRBV5-1 and TRBJ2-7; D gene ambiguous. Trimming cost V 0 bases and J 7 bases, with 11 bases left between them. The CDR3 has 13 residues. The V gene's germline CDR1 is SGHRS and CDR2 YFSETQ.

With regard to this clonotype: Given a much more abundant clone one base away, this may be a read error. No conserved phenylalanine or tryptophan ends this CDR3, so it is likely a read error. This chain uses TRBV2 with TRBJ1-1; weak D call: TRBD1 (6 bases). Deletions cut 9 bases from V and 1 base from J, with 12 bases between. Germline V gives CDR1 SNHLY, CDR2 FYNNEI. The CDR3 is made up of 13 amino acids. CDR3 sequence reads: CASWGGQNTEAFL. In DNA, the CDR3 is TGTGCCAGTTGGGGGGGGCAGAACACTGAAGCTTTCCTT.